One sample yielded the 14 T cell receptor beta chains listed below, sequenced in a study of cytomegalovirus exposure and HLA in healthy donors. PCR primers comprised 60 Vbeta and 13 Jbeta primers. TCRdb's table, derived via immunoSEQ multiplex PCR, lists solely in-frame clones and lacks some. The table has roughly 190,000 clones, 70% to 80% seen once. Material for sequencing was PBMCs. The receptors were gathered from a woman aged 45 to 65 in good health and CMV-seronegative.

The chain combines TRBV4-3 with TRBJ2-5; weak D call: TRBD2 (7 bases). The CDR3 contains 19 residues. Trimming shortened V by 0 bases and J by 0 bases, and 20 bases separated the two germline ends. Germline loops: CDR1 LGHNA, CDR2 YSLEER. CDR3 DNA sequence: TGCGCCAGCAGCCAAGAATCGGGGTCAGGGAGGGGGTACCAAGAGACCCAGTACTTC. Residues: CASSQESGSGRGYQETQYF.

The chain combines TRBV7-8 with TRBJ2-7; 7 nucleotides agree with TRBD2. This CDR3 region has 17 residues. Per the germline V gene, CDR1 is SGHVS and CDR2 is FQNEAQ. Trimming at V came to 5 bases and at J to 1 base, leaving 14 bases not matched to a gene. CDR3 DNA sequence: TGTGCCAGCAGCCCAGTCTGGGGCGGGGGTAGGTCCTACGAGCAGTACTTC. Residues: CASSPVWGGGRSYEQYF.

There are a few counts of this clone. This rearrangement joins TRBV4-3 to TRBJ2-7; D remains ambiguous. This CDR3 is built from 16 residues. CDR1 LGHNA and CDR2 YSLEER come from the germline V gene. V was clipped by 0 bases and J by 0 bases, with 12 bases between them. This CDR3 reads CASSQDPIPSSYEQYF. The CDR3 DNA reads TGCGCCAGCAGCCAAGATCCCATCCCGAGCTCCTACGAGCAGTACTTC.

This clone was seen a single time. The chain recombines TRBV11-2 with TRBJ1-2; D is perhaps TRBD1 (5 bases). The V and J ends lost 7 bases and 1 base respectively, with 16 bases between them. This CDR3 has 15 amino acids. Germline CDR1 is SGHAT and CDR2 is FQNNGV. This chain's CDR3 is CASTPRQNFNYGYTF. Written as DNA, the CDR3 is TGTGCCAGCACCCCCCGACAGAATTTTAACTATGGCTACACCTTC.

As for this clone: The DNA is left out, because the CDR3 cannot be placed on it with certainty; the CDR3 is given as TCRdb lists it. The rearrangement uses TRBV29-1 and TRBJ2-3; the DNA was not used to check the table's D call, TRBD2. CDR1 is SQVTM and CDR2 is ANQGSEA in the germline V gene. Both ends counted, the CDR3 spans 13 residues. The CDR3 here is CSVGTFGADTQYF.

The chain employs TRBV20-1 and TRBJ2-2; no clear D gene. Trimming removed 7 bases at V and 4 bases at J, with 7 bases between. The CDR3 consists of 11 residues. Germline loops: CDR1 DFQATT, CDR2 SNEGSKA (reference sequence). The CDR3 region is CSGVVTGELFF. CDR3 in DNA: TGCAGTGGAGTGGTCACCGGGGAGCTGTTTTTT.

The chain couples TRBV28 to TRBJ1-3, with 8 bases fitting TRBD1. Per the germline V gene, CDR1 is MDHEN and CDR2 is SYDVKM. CDR3 length: 16 residues. V shed 4 bases, J shed 2 bases, and the junction held 7 bases outside the gene matches. The CDR3 sequence: CASSSRQGIPGNTIYF. DNA for the CDR3: TGTGCCAGCAGTTCCCGACAGGGGATACCTGGAAACACCATATATTTT.

As for this clone: Germline is not matched at one junction end, which may reflect a read error. This chain uses TRBV11-2 with TRBJ1-2; no firm D call. Per germline, CDR1 SGHAT and CDR2 FQNNGV. CDR3 size: 13 residues. As DNA, the CDR3 is TGTGCCAGCAGCTTAGATATCCTGGAGCCGAAGTCATTC. It translates to CASSLDILEPKSF.

The sample holds one count of this clone. The chain is built from TRBV7-9 and TRBJ1-2; 7 positions match TRBD1. The V segment lost 5 bases and the J segment 0 bases; nucleotides outside the gene matches: 12. The CDR3 runs to 17 residues. Germline V CDR1 and CDR2: SEHNR, FQNEAQ (reference sequence). The chain's CDR3 is CASSILSPTGANYGYTF. Here the CDR3 DNA reads TGTGCCAGCAGCATTCTATCCCCAACAGGGGCTAACTATGGCTACACCTTC.

In this sample, this clone turned up once. V and J are TRBV18 and TRBJ1-1; TRBD1 might be the D (6 bases). Germline V lookup: CDR1 KGHSH, CDR2 LQKENI. V was shortened by 0 bases and J by 1 base, with 9 bases between the two germline ends. This CDR3 spans 15 amino acids. The CDR3 is CASSPPQGSNTEAFF. As DNA, the CDR3 is TGTGCCAGCTCACCACCCCAGGGGTCGAACACTGAAGCTTTCTTT.

The chain's CDR3 is CASSQDRVQVYEQYF. The DNA for the CDR3 is TGTGCCAGCAGCCAAGACAGGGTTCAGGTCTACGAGCAGTACTTC. V usage is TRBV4-2 and J usage is TRBJ2-7, with D maybe TRBD1 (5 bases). The CDR3 runs to 15 residues. V gave up 0 bases and J gave up 3 bases, with 12 bases separating them. Germline values: CDR1 LGHNA, CDR2 YNFKEQ.

This clone was observed once. The chain combines TRBV29-1 with TRBJ2-2; 10 bases map to TRBD1. The CDR3 contains 13 residues. From germline, CDR1 is SQVTM and CDR2 ANQGSEA. V lost 2 bases, J lost 9 bases, and 3 bases stayed unmatched. The CDR3 loop reads CSVERDRGRELFF. DNA of the CDR3: TGCAGCGTTGAAAGGGACAGGGGTCGGGAGCTGTTTTTT.

The genes are TRBV4-3 and TRBJ1-1; a weak D match, TRBD1 (5 bases). The length of the CDR3 is 13 residues. The germline V and J ends were trimmed by 6 bases and 6 bases, with 14 bases remaining between them. The germline gives CDR1 LGHNA, CDR2 YSLEER. The CDR3 bases are TGCGCCAGCAGATTATCCGGGACTTCTGAAGCTTTCTTT. Encoded protein: CASRLSGTSEAFF.

Worth noting for this clone: At one end, the junction sequence differs from germline, possibly due to a read error. This chain joins TRBV7-7 and TRBJ2-3, with D tentatively TRBD2 (5 bases). Germline V gives CDR1 SSHAT, CDR2 FNYEAQ (reference sequence). CDR3 length equals 16 residues. The CDR3 region has the DNA TGTGCTAGCAGCCCTTCACTAGTTACTAGCACAGATACGCAGTATTTT. Translation: CASSPSLVTSTDTQYF.